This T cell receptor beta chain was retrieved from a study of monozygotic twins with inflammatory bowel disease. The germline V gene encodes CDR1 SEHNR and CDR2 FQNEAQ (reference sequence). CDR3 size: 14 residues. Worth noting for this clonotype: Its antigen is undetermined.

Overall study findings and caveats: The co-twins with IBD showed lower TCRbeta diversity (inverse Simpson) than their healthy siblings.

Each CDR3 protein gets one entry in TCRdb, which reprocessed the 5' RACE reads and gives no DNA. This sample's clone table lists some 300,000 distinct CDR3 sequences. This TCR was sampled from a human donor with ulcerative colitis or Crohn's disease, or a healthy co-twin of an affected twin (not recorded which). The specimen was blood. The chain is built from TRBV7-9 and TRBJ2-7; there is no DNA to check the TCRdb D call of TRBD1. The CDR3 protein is CASSPPGQGYEQYF.